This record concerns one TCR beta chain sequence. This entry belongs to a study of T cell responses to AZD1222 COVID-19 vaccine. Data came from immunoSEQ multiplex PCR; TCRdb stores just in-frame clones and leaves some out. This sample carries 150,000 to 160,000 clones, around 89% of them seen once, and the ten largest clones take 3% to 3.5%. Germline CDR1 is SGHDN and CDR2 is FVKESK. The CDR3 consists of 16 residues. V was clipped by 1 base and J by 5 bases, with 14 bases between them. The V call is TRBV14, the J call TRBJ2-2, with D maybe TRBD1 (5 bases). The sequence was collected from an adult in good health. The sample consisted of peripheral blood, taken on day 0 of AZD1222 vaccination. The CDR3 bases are TGTGCCAGCAGCCAAGGGAAGGGGCGGCTGACCGGGGAGCTGTTTTTT. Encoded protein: CASSQGKGRLTGELFF.